These 13 T cell receptor beta chains originate from one sample sequenced in a study of radiotherapy plus CTLA-4 blockade in lung cancer (dated by TCRdb to 2016 to 2019). The library came from the immunoSEQ multiplex PCR assay. TCRdb provides this immuneACCESS table in a form limited to in-frame rearrangements. Some clones are lacking; in checked studies, under half of them reflect an unresolved V gene, and why the rest are absent is not known. This sample comprises some 60,000 clones, 77% of them detected only once. The biggest ten clones account for less than 4% of the sample. The sequenced sample was peripheral blood, obtained from a patient treated with radiotherapy plus ipilimumab. The receptors come from a human donor with non-small cell lung cancer who had a partial response to radiotherapy plus ipilimumab.

The chain uses TRBV11-2 and TRBJ1-4, with D possibly TRBD1 on 5 matching bases. This CDR3 comprises 15 residues. In germline, CDR1 is SGHAT, CDR2 FQNNGV. Trimming cost V 5 bases and J 7 bases, with 17 bases left between them. CDR3 DNA: TGTGCCAGCAGCCCCCTGACGGGGGTTGGTGAAAAACTGTTTTTT. It codes for CASSPLTGVGEKLFF.

This clone has only a few counts. This rearrangement joins TRBV7-9 to TRBJ1-1, with 8 bases fitting TRBD1. Germline CDR1 SEHNR, CDR2 FQNEAQ (reference sequence). The trim removed 1 base at V and 2 bases at J, leaving 12 bases unmatched. This CDR3 contains 18 residues. The CDR3 DNA follows: TGTGCCAGCAGCTTAGTAGGGAGGGTGGACAGGGCAAACACTGAAGCTTTCTTT. It is translated as CASSLVGRVDRANTEAFF.

The J gene is TRBJ2-1, the V gene TRBV27; D gene unclear. CDR1 and CDR2 from the germline V gene are MNHEY and SMNVEV (reference sequence). The CDR3 covers 16 residues. With 5 bases removed from V and 4 bases from J, the gap between germline ends came to 18 bases. The CDR3 region is CASSNGMRHKYNEQFF. The CDR3 nucleotides read TGTGCCAGCAGTAATGGAATGCGACACAAATACAATGAGCAGTTCTTC.

In DNA, the CDR3 is TGTGCCAGCAGCCAAGGGGCGGGGGGCAATGAGCAGTTCTTC. Protein sequence: CASSQGAGGNEQFF. The gene calls are TRBV4-2 and TRBJ2-1; 8 bases align to TRBD2. CDR3 size: 14 residues. Trimming cost V 1 base and J 6 bases; bases outside gene matches: 2. In germline, CDR1 is LGHNA, CDR2 YNFKEQ.

The chain recombines TRBV2 with TRBJ2-5, with unresolved D. Germline V gene lookup returns CDR1 SNHLY and CDR2 FYNNEI. Trimming removed 7 bases at V and 0 bases at J, with 3 bases between. This CDR3 is built from 11 residues. The DNA for the CDR3 is TGTGCCAGCACGGACCAAGAGACCCAGTACTTC. Protein product: CASTDQETQYF.

The chain links TRBV10-3 to TRBJ1-2; tentative D call: TRBD1 (5 bases). Trimming removed 2 bases from V and 8 bases from J, with 15 bases in between. The germline V gene has CDR1 ENHRY and CDR2 SYGVKD. This CDR3 comprises 14 residues. The CDR3 sequence is CAISEVQGTGGYTF. In DNA, the CDR3 is TGTGCCATCAGTGAGGTGCAGGGAACCGGAGGCTACACCTTC.

The chain recombines TRBV28 with TRBJ2-5, with D perhaps TRBD2 (6 bases). Germline CDR1 reads MDHEN; CDR2 reads SYDVKM. V was cut by 6 bases and J by 9 bases, with 26 bases left in between. CDR3 size: 16 residues. DNA for the CDR3: TGTGCCAGCAGGGGAACAATGGGGAGGCCCCAAGGGGCCCAGTACTTC. This translates into CASRGTMGRPQGAQYF.

By share of the sample, this clone is medium-sized. V is TRBV6-5 and J is TRBJ2-2; TRBD1 aligns across 7 bases. The CDR3 spans 15 residues. Germline CDR1 and CDR2: MNHEY and SVGAGI. Germline trimming cut 5 bases from V and 0 bases from J; bases unmatched to any gene: 3. CDR3 protein: CASSTGTANTGELFF. DNA for the CDR3: TGTGCCAGCAGTACCGGGACAGCGAACACCGGGGAGCTGTTTTTT.

This clone was detected a few times. The chain employs TRBV5-4 and TRBJ2-5; 16 positions agree with TRBD2. This CDR3 comprises 17 residues. Germline V CDR1 and CDR2: SGHNT, YYREEE (reference sequence). V lost 4 bases, J lost 5 bases, and 8 bases stayed unmatched. The CDR3, as DNA: TGTGCCAGCAGCCCGGGACTAGCGGGGGGGGCTGGGGAGACCCAGTACTTC. Protein product: CASSPGLAGGAGETQYF.

The chain couples TRBV6-5 to TRBJ2-7; 11 bases fit TRBD2. The germline CDR1 and CDR2 sequences are MNHEY and SVGAGI. CDR3 size: 14 residues. J lost 5 bases, V lost 6 bases, and 6 bases had no gene match. CDR3 sequence reads: CASRILAGAHEQYF. CDR3 bases: TGTGCCAGCAGAATACTAGCGGGGGCCCACGAGCAGTACTTC.

The genes are TRBV7-2 and TRBJ1-4; TRBD1 matches 11 bases. This CDR3 spans 16 amino acids. V was clipped by 0 bases and J by 7 bases; unmatched bases: 4. Germline CDR1 and CDR2: SGHTA and FQGNSA. For the CDR3, the DNA is TGTGCCAGCAGCTTAGCGGCGGGGACAGGGGGTGAAAAACTGTTTTTT. Protein: CASSLAAGTGGEKLFF.

CDR3 amino acids: CASSLGTPEQYF. CDR3 nucleotides: TGCGCCAGCAGTCTAGGGACACCCGAGCAGTACTTC. The V and J genes are TRBV5-1 and TRBJ2-7, with a weak D call TRBD1 (6 bases). The CDR3 runs 12 residues. CDR1 and CDR2 (germline): SGHRS, YFSETQ. Trimming removed 5 bases from V and 6 bases from J, with 12 bases in between.

V usage is TRBV7-9 and J usage is TRBJ2-7; D unclear. This CDR3 is 12 amino acids long. Germline assignment: CDR1 SEHNR and CDR2 FQNEAQ (reference sequence). Trimming stripped 4 bases from V and 4 bases from J, with 8 bases between. The CDR3 DNA sequence: TGTGCCAGCAGCTCCCGCGTGTACGAGCAGTACTTC. Encoded protein: CASSSRVYEQYF.